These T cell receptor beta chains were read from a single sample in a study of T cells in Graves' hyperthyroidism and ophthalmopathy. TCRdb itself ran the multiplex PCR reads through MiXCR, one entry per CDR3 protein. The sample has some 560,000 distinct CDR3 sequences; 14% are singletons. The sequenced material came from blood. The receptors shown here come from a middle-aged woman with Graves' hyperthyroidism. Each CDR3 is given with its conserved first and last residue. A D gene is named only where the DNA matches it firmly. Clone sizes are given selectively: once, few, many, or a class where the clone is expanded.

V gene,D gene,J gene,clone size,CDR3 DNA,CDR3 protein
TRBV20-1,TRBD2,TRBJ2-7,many,TGCAGTGCTGGGGTGGCGGGAGGGATCGAGCAGTACTTC,CSAGVAGGIEQYF
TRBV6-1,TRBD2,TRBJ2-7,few,TGTGCCAGCAGTGAAGCGCCAGGACTAGTTTTCTGCGAGCAGTACTTC,CASSEAPGLVFCEQYF
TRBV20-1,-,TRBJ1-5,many,TGCAGTGCTAGAGATAACGGTCAGCCCCAGCATTTT,CSARDNGQPQHF
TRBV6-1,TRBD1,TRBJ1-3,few,TGTGCCAGCAGTGCGGACAGGGGTTCTGGAAACACCATATATTTT,CASSADRGSGNTIYF
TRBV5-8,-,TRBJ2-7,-,TGTGCCAGCAGCTTAGCCGGACGGAACTACGAGCAGTACTTC,CASSLAGRNYEQYF
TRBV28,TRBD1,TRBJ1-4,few,TGTGCCAGCAGTTTAAACAGGGGGCAGGAAGAAAAACTGTTTTTT,CASSLNRGQEEKLFF
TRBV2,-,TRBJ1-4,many,TGTGCCAGCAGATCGACAGGAGAAAAACTGTTTTTT,CASRSTGEKLFF
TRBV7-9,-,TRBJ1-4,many,TGTGCCAGCAGCTTAGGCAGAACATATGCAACTAATGAAAAACTGTTTTTT,CASSLGRTYATNEKLFF
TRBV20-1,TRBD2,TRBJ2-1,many,TGCAGTGCTAGGATCCTGGGCGGGAGGCCCTACAATGAGCAGTTCTTC,CSARILGGRPYNEQFF
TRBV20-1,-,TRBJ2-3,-,TGCAGTGCGAGGGACTTCAGAACTAGCACAGATACGCAGTATTTT,CSARDFRTSTDTQYF
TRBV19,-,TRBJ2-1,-,TGTGCCAGTAGCCAGGGATACCTAGATTCGGGTGAGCAGTTCTTC,CASSQGYLDSGEQFF
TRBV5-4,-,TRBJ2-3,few,TGTGCCAGCAGCATTCAGGGGAGAAATACGCAGTATTTT,CASSIQGRNTQYF
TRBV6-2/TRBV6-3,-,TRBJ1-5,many,TGTGCCAGCAGTTACCCCGGACAGATTAGCAATCAGCCCCAGCATTTT,CASSYPGQISNQPQHF
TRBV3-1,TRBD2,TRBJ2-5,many,TGTGCCAGCAGCCAGACTAGCGGGAGCGGGGAGACCCAGTACTTC,CASSQTSGSGETQYF
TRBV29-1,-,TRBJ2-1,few,TGCAGCGTTGAAGGGTCCTACAATGAGCAGTTCTTC,CSVEGSYNEQFF
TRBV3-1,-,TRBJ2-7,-,TGTGCCAGCAGCTCCTCCGGTAATATGCTAGCTCCTTTCTACGAGCAGTACTTC,CASSSSGNMLAPFYEQYF
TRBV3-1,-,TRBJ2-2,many,TGTGCCAGCAGCCGGGGACTCACCGGGGAGCTGTTTTTT,CASSRGLTGELFF
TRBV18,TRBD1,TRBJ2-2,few,TGTGCCAGCTCACCACCGCTGACAGGGACAAACACCGGGGAGCTGTTTTTT,CASSPPLTGTNTGELFF
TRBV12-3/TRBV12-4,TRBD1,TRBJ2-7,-,TGTGCCAGCAGGGGGACAGCGGTCTCCTACGAGCAGTACTTC,CASRGTAVSYEQYF
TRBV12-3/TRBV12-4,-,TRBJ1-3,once,TGTGCCAGCAGTTCCAGCGTCCCTTTCTCTGGAAACACCATATATTTT,CASSSSVPFSGNTIYF
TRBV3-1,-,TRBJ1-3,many,TGTGCCAGCAGCCGTGGCGACTCTGGAAACACCATATATTTT,CASSRGDSGNTIYF
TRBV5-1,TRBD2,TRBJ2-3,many,TGCGCCAGCAGCTTTTCTCCAGCGGGAGATACAGATACGCAGTATTTT,CASSFSPAGDTDTQYF
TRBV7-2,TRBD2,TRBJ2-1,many,TGTGCCAGCAGCCTCGCGGCTAGCGGGGGATTTAATGAGCAGTTCTTC,CASSLAASGGFNEQFF
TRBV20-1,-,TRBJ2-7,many,TGCAGTGCTCCCGGACCTAAGACCTCCTACGAGCAGTACTTC,CSAPGPKTSYEQYF